This T cell receptor beta chain was captured in a study of blood T cell repertoires in COVID-19. Looking at the study overall: In each case, the material was cDNA or gDNA derived from T cells, B-cell-depleted T cells, or PBMCs.

Membership in each cohort depended on participant-reported clinical history. CDR3 length equals 12 residues. The V and J ends lost 6 bases and 4 bases respectively, with 9 bases between them. Generated by immunoSEQ multiplex PCR, the TCRdb table keeps only in-frame clones and is missing some. The table lists about 200,000 clones, about 88% of them singletons, with around 2.3% in the top ten. The source material was PBMCs or T cells enriched from blood (not recorded which). This receptor was obtained from a middle-aged woman with acute COVID-19. V and J are TRBV12-3 or TRBV12-4 and TRBJ1-2; D remains ambiguous. The CDR3 bases are TGTGCCAGCAGCCTAAATCGCTATGGCTACACCTTC. This translates into CASSLNRYGYTF.